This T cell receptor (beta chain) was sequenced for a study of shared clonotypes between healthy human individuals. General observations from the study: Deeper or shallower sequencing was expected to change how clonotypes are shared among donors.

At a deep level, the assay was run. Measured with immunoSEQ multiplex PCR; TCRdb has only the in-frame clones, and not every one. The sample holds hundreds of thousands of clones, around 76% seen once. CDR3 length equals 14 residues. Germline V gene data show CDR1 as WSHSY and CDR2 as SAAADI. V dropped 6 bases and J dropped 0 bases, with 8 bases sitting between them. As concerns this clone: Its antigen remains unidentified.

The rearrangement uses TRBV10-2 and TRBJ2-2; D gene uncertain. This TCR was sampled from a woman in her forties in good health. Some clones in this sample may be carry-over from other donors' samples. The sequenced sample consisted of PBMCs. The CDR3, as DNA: TGCGCCAGCAGAGATGGGGCGAACACCGGGGAGCTGTTTTTT. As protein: CASRDGANTGELFF.